Below are 17 T cell receptor beta chains sequenced from a single sample in a study of T cells in Graves' hyperthyroidism and ophthalmopathy. TCR beta CDR3 regions were amplified from RNA. First-round RT-PCR of the TCR CDR3 relied on the HTBI primer set. TCRdb re-derived calls from the multiplex PCR reads in MiXCR, one entry per CDR3 protein. Among a few hundred thousand distinct CDR3 sequences listed, under 20% were seen once. Sequenced: blood. These receptors came from a man in his late teens or twenties with Graves' ophthalmopathy.

This chain connects TRBV13 to TRBJ2-7; TRBD1 is a possible D gene (6 bases). The V gene lost 3 bases and the J gene lost 1 base, with 13 bases spanning the gap. The CDR3 contains 15 residues. Germline V gives CDR1 PRHDT, CDR2 FYEKMQ (reference sequence). Here the CDR3 reads CASSFSGDASYEQYF. The DNA of the CDR3 is TGTGCCAGCAGCTTTTCAGGGGATGCGTCCTACGAGCAGTACTTC.

The CDR3: CSSPEGTVTDTQYF. DNA of the CDR3: TGCAGTTCCCCGGAGGGGACAGTCACAGATACGCAGTATTTT. The V gene is TRBV20-1, the J gene TRBJ2-3, with D possibly being TRBD1 (7 bases). Germline V gene data show CDR1 as DFQATT and CDR2 as SNEGSKA (reference sequence). The germline V and J ends were trimmed by 8 bases and 2 bases, with 17 bases remaining between them. The CDR3 extends over 14 amino acids.

This chain uses TRBV11-2 with TRBJ2-1, with D perhaps TRBD2 (6 bases). This CDR3 has 16 residues. The ends were cut back, 5 bases at V and 3 bases at J, with 17 bases in the middle. Germline V gene sequence: CDR1 SGHAT, CDR2 FQNNGV. CDR3 region: CASSPYSGVHYNEQFF. Written as DNA, the CDR3 is TGTGCCAGCAGCCCCTACTCGGGGGTCCACTACAATGAGCAGTTCTTC. Combining the CDR3 with reference TRBV11-2 and TRBJ2-1 gives the whole variable domain EAGVAQSPRYKIIEKRQSVAFWCNPISGHATLYWYQQILGQGPKLLIQFQNNGVVDDSQLPKDRFSAERLKGVDSTLKIQPAKLEDSAVYLCASSPYSGVHYNEQFFGPGTRLTVL.

This clonotype was counted between two and nine times. The V gene is TRBV5-1, the J gene TRBJ2-7; a possible D gene is TRBD2 (5 bases). This CDR3 comprises 10 residues. With 7 bases removed from V and 5 bases from J, the gap between germline ends came to 7 bases. The V gene's germline CDR1 is SGHRS and CDR2 YFSETQ. The CDR3 is CASRTDEQYF. Here the CDR3 DNA reads TGCGCCAGCCGGACTGACGAGCAGTACTTC.

This clonotype was detected many times. The J gene is TRBJ1-1, the V gene TRBV7-2; no firm D call. This CDR3 spans 13 amino acids. V was clipped by 5 bases and J by 0 bases, with 7 bases between them. In germline, CDR1 is SGHTA, CDR2 FQGNSA. Here the CDR3 reads CASSVVLNTEAFF. DNA of the CDR3: TGTGCCAGCAGCGTCGTCCTGAACACTGAAGCTTTCTTT. The whole variable domain, filled in from reference TRBV7-2 and TRBJ1-1, reads GAGVSQSPSNKVTEKGKDVELRCDPISGHTALYWYRQSLGQGLEFLIYFQGNSAPDKSGLPSDRFSAERTGGSVSTLTIQRTQQEDSAVYLCASSVVLNTEAFFGQGTRLTVV.

This clonotype occurred a few times. The chain carries TRBV7-9 and TRBJ1-4; 11 positions agree with TRBD1. This CDR3 has 17 residues. Germline V gene sequence: CDR1 SEHNR, CDR2 FQNEAQ (reference sequence). Trimming removed 3 bases from V and 5 bases from J; junction bases left unmatched: 8. CDR3 sequence reads: CASSFGTGGRGNEKLFF. The DNA of the CDR3 is TGTGCCAGCAGCTTCGGGACAGGGGGTAGAGGAAATGAAAAACTGTTTTTT.

The chain is built from TRBV10-1 and TRBJ2-5, with TRBD2 as a possible D gene (5 bases). CDR1 and CDR2 (germline): WNHNN, SYGVQD (reference sequence). CDR3 length equals 14 residues. The ends were cut back, 4 bases at V and 5 bases at J, with 14 bases in the middle. CDR3 coding DNA: TGCGCCAGCAGTGCGGGGAAAATCTACGAGACCCAGTACTTC. Translation gives CASSAGKIYETQYF.

There are many counts of this clonotype. The rearrangement links TRBV6-1 to TRBJ2-7; 7 bases are a match to TRBD2. This CDR3 region has 12 residues. Germline CDR1 and CDR2: MNHNS and SASEGT. V lost 6 bases, J lost 3 bases, and 2 bases stayed unmatched. The CDR3 protein is CASSGGIYEQYF. CDR3 sequence (DNA): TGTGCCAGCAGCGGGGGGATCTACGAGCAGTACTTC.

In its sample, this clonotype was seen a few times. The chain uses TRBV7-9 and TRBJ1-2; 7 bases are shared with TRBD1. The CDR3 spans 16 residues. The V gene end was trimmed by 0 bases and the J gene end by 1 base; junction bases not matched to a gene: 5. Germline assignment: CDR1 SEHNR and CDR2 FQNEAQ (reference sequence). CDR3 coding DNA: TGTGCCAGCAGCTTAGCGACAGGGTCCATTAACTATGGCTACACCTTC. Protein sequence: CASSLATGSINYGYTF.

The sample holds many counts of this clonotype. The chain employs TRBV5-1 and TRBJ1-1, with 8 bases that match TRBD1. V was clipped by 4 bases and J by 5 bases; unmatched bases: 7. Germline V gene data show CDR1 as SGHRS and CDR2 as YFSETQ. The CDR3 runs 14 residues. This CDR3 reads CASSTQGAGTEAFF. The CDR3 bases are TGCGCCAGCAGCACTCAGGGGGCAGGTACTGAAGCTTTCTTT.

In its sample, this clonotype was seen many times. The chain is built from TRBV2 and TRBJ1-5; weak D call: TRBD1 (5 bases). The V end was cut by 7 bases, the J end by 5 bases, with 12 bases between. Per germline, CDR1 SNHLY and CDR2 FYNNEI. This CDR3 has 13 residues. The CDR3 sequence: CASTDSYHQPQHF. The CDR3 coding sequence is TGTGCCAGCACCGACAGCTACCATCAGCCCCAGCATTTT.

This clonotype was found many times. The CDR3 DNA reads TGTGCCAGCAGGAAGACAGGGGTGGGATTCACTGAAGCTTTCTTT. This gives the protein CASRKTGVGFTEAFF. V is TRBV27 and J is TRBJ1-1; 8 nucleotides agree with TRBD1. The CDR3 is 15 amino acids. With 6 bases clipped from V and 4 bases from J, the junction kept 10 bases outside the gene matches. Germline V gene data show CDR1 as MNHEY and CDR2 as SMNVEV (reference sequence).

This rearrangement joins TRBV5-4 to TRBJ2-6; weak D call: TRBD1 (5 bases). This CDR3 contains 15 residues. CDR1 and CDR2 from the germline V gene are SGHNT and YYREEE (reference sequence). Trimming cost V 3 bases and J 0 bases, with 7 bases left between them. CDR3 in amino acids: CASSSTGSGANVLTF. As DNA, the CDR3 is TGTGCCAGCAGCTCCACAGGCTCTGGGGCCAACGTCCTGACTTTC.

This clonotype was found many times. The chain recombines TRBV5-6 with TRBJ1-2; 10 bases are a match to TRBD1. The trim removed 2 bases at V and 4 bases at J, leaving 5 bases unmatched. The germline V gene encodes CDR1 SGHDT and CDR2 YYEEEE. The CDR3 is made up of 15 amino acids. CDR3 residues: CASSLSGTGVYGYTF. CDR3 DNA sequence: TGTGCCAGCAGCTTATCAGGGACAGGGGTCTATGGCTACACCTTC.

This clonotype was found a few times. The chain combines TRBV27 with TRBJ2-7, with TRBD1 as a possible D gene (6 bases). V gave up 6 bases and J gave up 0 bases, with 15 bases separating them. Per germline, CDR1 MNHEY and CDR2 SMNVEV (reference sequence). The CDR3 extends over 15 amino acids. CDR3 protein: CASRYRATSSYEQYF. The CDR3 nucleotides read TGTGCCAGCAGATACAGGGCTACAAGCTCCTACGAGCAGTACTTC.

At least ten counts were recorded for this clonotype. This chain joins TRBV6-5 and TRBJ1-1; D not resolved. The CDR3 sequence is 13 residues long. The germline V gene has CDR1 MNHEY and CDR2 SVGAGI. V lost 0 bases and J 2 bases, leaving 4 bases between the germline ends. Here the CDR3 DNA reads TGTGCCAGCAGTTACTCGTCCAACACTGAAGCTTTCTTT. Translated, it gives CASSYSSNTEAFF.

This clonotype has just a few counts. V usage is TRBV28 and J usage is TRBJ1-3; D is unclear. The germline CDR1 and CDR2 sequences are MDHEN and SYDVKM. The CDR3 is 16 amino acids. The V end lost 6 bases, the J end lost 0 bases, and 15 bases lay between the germline ends. CDR3 DNA: TGTGCCAGCAGCCAGATAGGACGGGACTCTGGAAACACCATATATTTT. This gives the protein CASSQIGRDSGNTIYF.